This T cell receptor beta chain was obtained from a study of shared clonotypes between healthy human individuals. Study-level findings and limits: On the whole, naive subsets had larger estimated richness than memory subsets had. A limitation of the genetic and exposure-history diversity represented arose from few donors. An expected dependence of interdonor clonotype sharing on sequencing depth was noted.

V shed 1 base and J shed 8 bases, with 10 bases lying between them. The CDR3 extends over 13 amino acids. CDR1 and CDR2 from the germline V gene are SGDLS and YYNGEE. Method: immunoSEQ multiplex PCR; TCRdb's copy keeps in-frame clones and lacks some. This table holds roughly 770,000 clones, roughly 96% found once. The naive CD8 population came from CD45RO-negative cells selected for CCR7, without terminally differentiated effector memory CD45RA+ cells. The donors, healthy adults who were HIV-negative, had experienced no recent acute infections or vaccinations. This clone was found a few times. The target antigen is unknown.

The clonotype was recovered from a man aged 30-40 years in good health. The rearrangement links TRBV9 to TRBJ2-1; D is unresolved. Sequences were obtained from naive CD8+ T cells sorted from blood. DNA for the CDR3: TGTGCCAGCAGCGTATTGACGGGCGATGAGCAGTTCTTC. This sequence encodes CASSVLTGDEQFF.